This T cell receptor (beta chain) is drawn from a study of T cells in Graves' hyperthyroidism and ophthalmopathy. The source material, RNA transcripts, was used to amplify TCR beta CDR3 regions. Using the HTBI primer set, a first-round RT-PCR was run on the TCR CDR3. A single record per CDR3 protein comes from TCRdb applying MiXCR to the multiplex PCR reads. The sample has hundreds of thousands of distinct CDR3 sequences, approximately 16% seen once. Trimming left V 5 bases short and J 0 bases short, with 25 bases between. The CDR3 contains 19 residues. CDR1 MNHEY and CDR2 SMNVEV come from the germline V gene (reference sequence).

What was sequenced was blood. The TCR originated in a young woman with Graves' ophthalmopathy. The rearrangement links TRBV27 to TRBJ1-1, with D tentatively TRBD1 (6 bases). The CDR3 DNA sequence: TGTGCCAGCAGTCTCTCTTCGTGGGACAAAAATGCCCTGAACACTGAAGCTTTCTTT. Translating gives CASSLSSWDKNALNTEAFF.